The clone carrying this T cell receptor beta chain was detected a few times. The target antigen is unknown. Constant-region reverse primers amplified full-length variable regions, followed by semi-nested Nested Universal Primer A PCR. Using its own MiXCR run on the 5' RACE reads, TCRdb lists one record per CDR3 protein. The data contain fewer than 55,000 distinct CDR3 sequences, more than 20% of them seen just once; the ten biggest clones take up around 4%. Broader study findings: Greatest tumor Treg TCR overlap was with tumor naive CD4+ cells. Whole repertoires were not studied in the larger cohort, only one V-J beta rearrangement. Tumor memory CD4+ T cell TCR gene usage clustered with blood and lymph node memory CD4+ cells and lymph node naive CD4+ cells.

Treg sorting used a CD4+CD25+CD127-/low gate. Trimming took off 1 base at V and 10 bases at J, with 11 bases between the two ends. Germline CDR1 SGHAT, CDR2 FQNNGV. This CDR3 has 13 residues. The TCR was taken from a female donor with breast cancer. The sample consisted of Tregs sorted from a lymph node. The genes are TRBV11-2 and TRBJ2-1, with D hard to call. The DNA for the CDR3 is TGTGCCAGCAGCTTAGTCCTCAGCAGCGAGCAGTTCTTC. Its protein is CASSLVLSSEQFF.